This TCR beta chain was sequenced in a study of blood T cell repertoires in COVID-19 (dated by TCRdb to about 2020). In the study overall: The collaborator samples originated in the United States, Italy and Spain and spanned the acute and convalescent phases of COVID-19. The prospective study material was composed of cDNA or gDNA derived from T cells, B-cell-depleted T cells, or PBMCs. Deeply sampled blood TCRbeta repertoires from subjects exposed to, actively infected with, or recovered from COVID-19 were included in the dataset. A freely available public database, intended as a resource for researchers studying the immune response to SARS-CoV-2, is where the repertoires were released. The samples were drawn from two sources: the first 160 participants of the ongoing ImmuneRACE study, and approximately 1,300 subjects contributed by 6 global collaborators. Sample metadata almost always included a de-identified subject ID, COVID-19 status, age in years and sex. Where available, HLA class I and class II types were obtained from metadata supplied by the sample provider rather than from assay-based typing.

Enrolling through a virtual design, the prospective study's participants ranged in age from roughly 18 to 89 years and lived across roughly 23 United States geographic areas. In the prospective study, participants were assigned to cohorts based on the clinical history participants reported in a screening survey and a study questionnaire. In the prospective study, mobile phlebotomists collected whole blood, serum and a nasopharyngeal or oropharyngeal swab from each participant. Participants in the prospective study had the option to provide additional blood draws and questionnaires over a roughly two-month period. Blood samples from the prospective study were shipped frozen or at room temperature prior to DNA extraction. Study-wide findings and limitations: The quantity of clinical and demographic metadata differed by source and by participant and was supplied without curation.

The immunoSEQ Assay, a bias-controlled multiplex PCR, was used to amplify TCRbeta CDR3 regions from genomic DNA. In the authors' own workflow: Within the assay, amplification of reference gene primers was used to estimate how many nucleated cells each sample contained. To quantify the absolute abundance of each unique TCRbeta CDR3 rearrangement, sequence reads were collapsed and filtered. For each sample, productive Simpson clonality was calculated as the square root of Simpson's diversity index across productive rearrangements. Here the immuneACCESS table is served through TCRdb, limited to in-frame sequences with V and J called. Missing clones are a known gap in these copies; in checked studies unresolved V genes cover under half, and the rest lacks a known reason. The V and J calls and the clone size are those of that table, but D and trimming were determined from the DNA. This sample gives fewer than 350,000 clones in total; approximately 91% of them show up just once. The top ten hold roughly 2.1% of the sample.

About this clone itself: Its antigen is not yet known. No base qualities exist here, and no much larger clone lies one base off it.

The receptor was isolated from a woman between 35 and 50 years old with acute COVID-19. Material: PBMCs or T cells enriched from blood (not recorded which).

In nucleotides, the sequence is TGTGCCAGCAGCCATAGGCAGGGCGAAGCTTTCTTT. This codes for CASSHRQGEAFF. Recombination linked TRBV3-1 (or the pseudogene TRBV3-2) to TRBJ1-1; the D region possibly corresponds to TRBD1 (5 bases align). Including the terminal cysteine and phenylalanine, the CDR3 comprises 12 residues. Only the CDR3 part of the read is kept: 36 bases, read in frame from the first base. V gives up 3 bases and J gives up 8 bases, and the segment between their germline ends measures 10 bases. According to the germline V gene (reference sequence), CDR1 reads LGHDT and CDR2 reads YNNKEL.